Following are 32 T cell receptor beta chains from one sample sequenced in a study of cytomegalovirus exposure and HLA in healthy donors. PCR amplification relied on 60 Vbeta primers (plus 13 Jbeta primers). Profiling relied on immunoSEQ multiplex PCR, and the TCRdb table lists in-frame clones only, not all of them. The sample's table shows tens of thousands of clones. The sample comprised PBMCs. These receptors were collected from a female donor in good health and CMV-seropositive.

The rearrangement links TRBV6-1 to TRBJ1-2; 9 nucleotides align to TRBD1. Trimming cost V 6 bases and J 4 bases; bases outside gene matches: 6. CDR1 MNHNS and CDR2 SASEGT come from the germline V gene. The CDR3 is 14 amino acids. The CDR3 sequence: CASRSTGGGYGYTF. CDR3 in DNA: TGTGCCAGCAGAAGTACAGGGGGCGGCTATGGCTACACCTTC.

This rearrangement joins TRBV9 to TRBJ2-7; 9 positions agree with TRBD1. This CDR3 is 14 amino acids long. CDR1 and CDR2 from the germline V gene are SGDLS and YYNGEE. V lost 4 bases and J lost 6; bases outside the gene matches: 8. CDR3 DNA: TGTGCCAGCAGCAGGGACAGGGTCGTGGGCGAGCAGTACTTC. The encoded protein is CASSRDRVVGEQYF.

The rearrangement links TRBV6-5 to TRBJ2-5; no clear D. This CDR3 is built from 14 residues. Germline CDR1 is MNHEY and CDR2 is SVGAGI. The germline V and J ends were trimmed by 2 bases and 1 base, with 8 bases remaining between them. The CDR3 DNA follows: TGTGCCAGCAGTTACCGGTCCGTCCAAGAGACCCAGTACTTC. The encoded protein is CASSYRSVQETQYF.

The chain links TRBV9 to TRBJ2-5; possibly TRBD2 for D (7 bases). The CDR3 covers 15 residues. The germline gives CDR1 SGDLS, CDR2 YYNGEE. The ends were cut back, 0 bases at V and 5 bases at J, with 14 bases in the middle. CDR3 bases: TGTGCCAGCAGCGTAGTCGGGGAGGGGGGGGAGACCCAGTACTTC. This encodes CASSVVGEGGETQYF.

Comments on this clone: Germline is not matched at one junction end, which may reflect a read error. Other DNA sequences in this sample translate to the same CDR3. The chain joins TRBV7-2 to TRBJ1-6; 8 bases map to TRBD1. The V gene's germline CDR1 is SGHTA and CDR2 FQGNSA. CDR3 size: 15 residues. CDR3 nucleotide sequence: TGCGCCAGCACCGATCGGACAGGGAACAATTCACCCCTCCACTTT. Amino acid sequence: CASTDRTGNNSPLHF.

The chain joins TRBV7-8 to TRBJ1-2, with a possible D match to TRBD1 (6 bases). This CDR3 has 16 residues. V was clipped by 2 bases and J by 3 bases, with 16 bases between them. Germline values: CDR1 SGHVS, CDR2 FQNEAQ. The chain's CDR3 is CASSLNPGGDYYGYTF. The CDR3 region has the DNA TGTGCCAGCAGCTTAAACCCGGGGGGCGATTACTATGGCTACACCTTC.

The CDR3 spells CASSLVGGNYGYTF. The DNA for the CDR3 is TGTGCCAGCAGCTTGGTAGGAGGAAACTATGGCTACACCTTC. The chain recombines TRBV5-6 with TRBJ1-2; D not certain. The germline gives CDR1 SGHDT, CDR2 YYEEEE. This CDR3 is built from 14 residues. Trimming removed 0 bases at V and 2 bases at J, with 8 bases between.

The chain combines TRBV4-1 with TRBJ2-3, with TRBD2 matching over 9 bases. Looked up from germline, CDR1 is MGHRA and CDR2 is YSYEKL. V dropped 1 base and J dropped 2; count of bases not matched to a gene: 10. The CDR3 consists of 18 residues. CDR3 nucleotides: TGCGCCAGCAGCCAAGGTCCCGCAGCGGGGGGAATCACAGATACGCAGTATTTT. The encoded protein is CASSQGPAAGGITDTQYF.

CDR3 amino acids: CASSQDGQGLNEKLFF. As DNA, the CDR3 is TGCGCCAGCAGCCAAGACGGACAGGGGCTAAACGAAAAACTGTTTTTT. The chain combines TRBV4-1 with TRBJ1-4; 9 bases are a match to TRBD1. The V gene's germline CDR1 is MGHRA and CDR2 YSYEKL. The CDR3 contains 16 residues. Trimming took 0 bases from V and 8 from J; bases not matched to a gene: 7.

V usage is TRBV5-1 and J usage is TRBJ1-5; D ambiguous. This CDR3 is built from 13 residues. Germline lookup yields CDR1 SGHRS and CDR2 YFSETQ. Deletions cut 0 bases from V and 5 bases from J, with 6 bases between. CDR3 bases: TGCGCCAGCAGCTTGGTCCCAGATCAGCCCCAGCATTTT. Translating gives CASSLVPDQPQHF.

The chain carries TRBV2 and TRBJ2-3; possibly TRBD2 for D (6 bases). The CDR3 is 16 residues long. V was cut by 2 bases and J by 3 bases, with 15 bases left in between. Germline CDR1 reads SNHLY; CDR2 reads FYNNEI. The CDR3 protein is CASSERPGVLTDTQYF. The CDR3 nucleotides read TGTGCCAGCAGTGAACGGCCGGGGGTATTGACAGATACGCAGTATTTT.

This CDR3 is CASSQGTGGSPLHF. The CDR3 region has the DNA TGCGCCAGCAGCCAAGGGACAGGGGGTTCACCCCTCCACTTT. The chain recombines TRBV4-1 with TRBJ1-6, with TRBD1 matching 10 bases. V was clipped by 1 base and J by 9 bases; unmatched bases: 0. This CDR3 spans 14 amino acids. Germline V lookup: CDR1 MGHRA, CDR2 YSYEKL.

This chain connects TRBV19 to TRBJ2-3; D gene uncertain. CDR1 is LNHDA and CDR2 is SQIVND in the germline V gene (reference sequence). Trimming pared 3 bases from V and 0 bases from J, leaving 10 bases between. This CDR3 is built from 15 residues. The CDR3 sequence is CASSIALTSTDTQYF. CDR3 coding DNA: TGTGCCAGTAGTATCGCACTCACTAGCACAGATACGCAGTATTTT.

The CDR3 sequence: CASGLLDGGEQYF. For the CDR3, the DNA is TGTGCTAGTGGTTTGCTGGACGGGGGCGAGCAGTACTTC. The chain joins TRBV12-5 to TRBJ2-7; D perhaps matches TRBD2 (6 bases). V lost 2 bases and J lost 6, with 11 bases in between. The germline V gene has CDR1 LGHNT and CDR2 FRNRAP. The CDR3 is made up of 13 amino acids.

The chain carries TRBV6-6 and TRBJ1-5; D is unresolved. Trimming cost V 6 bases and J 3 bases, with 6 bases left between them. Per the germline V gene, CDR1 is MNHNY and CDR2 is SVGAGI (reference sequence). CDR3 length equals 12 residues. DNA of the CDR3: TGTGCCAGCAGCCAGGCCAATCAGCCCCAGCATTTT. It translates to CASSQANQPQHF.

This chain links TRBV5-6 with TRBJ2-2; the D gene is possibly TRBD2 (5 bases). The CDR3 totals 15 residues. Looked up from germline, CDR1 is SGHDT and CDR2 is YYEEEE. With 3 bases removed from V and 5 bases from J, the gap between germline ends came to 14 bases. Written as DNA, the CDR3 is TGTGCCAGCAGCTCGAGGGTCGGGGTTACCGGGGAGCTGTTTTTT. This encodes CASSSRVGVTGELFF.

The V and J genes are TRBV4-2 and TRBJ2-7, with 12 positions matching TRBD2. Germline assignment: CDR1 LGHNA and CDR2 YNFKEQ. Unmatched junction bases numbered 8, after V lost 0 bases and J lost 5 bases. This CDR3 spans 17 amino acids. CDR3 region: CASSQDQASGRAHEQYF. The CDR3, as DNA: TGTGCCAGCAGCCAAGATCAGGCTAGCGGGAGGGCCCACGAGCAGTACTTC.

The chain couples TRBV7-9 to TRBJ1-2, with D possibly being TRBD1 (6 bases). CDR3 size: 16 residues. In germline, CDR1 is SEHNR, CDR2 FQNEAQ (reference sequence). The V gene lost 5 bases and the J gene lost 1 base, with 17 bases spanning the gap. The CDR3 DNA is TGTGCCAGCAGCCGAAGGGGGGGATTAGTTAACTATGGCTACACCTTC. It codes for CASSRRGGLVNYGYTF.

This chain joins TRBV18 and TRBJ2-1; D gene uncertain. Per the germline V gene, CDR1 is KGHSH and CDR2 is LQKENI. Trimming took off 5 bases at V and 0 bases at J, with 8 bases between the two ends. The CDR3 is 14 residues long. For the CDR3, the DNA is TGTGCCAGCTCATCCTCCTCCTCCTACAATGAGCAGTTCTTC. Its translation is CASSSSSSYNEQFF. Filled out from reference TRBV18 and TRBJ2-1, the complete variable domain reads NAGVMQNPRHLVRRRGQEARLRCSPMKGHSHVYWYRQLPEEGLKFMVYLQKENIIDESGMPKERFSAEFPKEGPSILRIQQVVRGDSAAYFCASSSSSSYNEQFFGPGTRLTVL.

The CDR3 protein is CASSMTGGAGANVLTF. CDR3 coding DNA: TGCGCCAGCAGCATGACAGGGGGCGCTGGGGCCAACGTCCTGACTTTC. V is TRBV5-1 and J is TRBJ2-6, with TRBD1 matching over 10 bases. Germline CDR1 SGHRS, CDR2 YFSETQ. The V and J ends lost 4 bases and 2 bases, in that order; junction bases with no gene match: 3. The CDR3 covers 16 residues.

V and J are TRBV7-9 and TRBJ1-6; D unresolved. Trimming removed 1 base at V and 0 bases at J, with 4 bases between. The CDR3 loop spans 15 amino acids. Per the germline V gene, CDR1 is SEHNR and CDR2 is FQNEAQ (reference sequence). The CDR3 is CASSLDSSYNSPLHF. The DNA of the CDR3 is TGTGCCAGCAGCTTAGATAGCTCCTATAATTCACCCCTCCACTTT.

The chain carries TRBV5-5 and TRBJ2-4, with 16 nucleotides matching TRBD2. The CDR3 has 16 residues. The germline CDR1 and CDR2 sequences are SGHKS and YYEKEE (reference sequence). V lost 4 bases to trimming and J lost 6 bases; unmatched junction nucleotides: 4. The CDR3 coding sequence is TGTGCCAGCAGCGCGGGACTAGCGGGGGGGAGAAACATTCAGTACTTC. It encodes CASSAGLAGGRNIQYF.

DNA of the CDR3: TGTGCCAGCAGTTTATCGTCGGAGACCCAGTACTTC. The encoded protein is CASSLSSETQYF. J is TRBJ2-5 and V is TRBV27; the D is unclear. The germline gives CDR1 MNHEY, CDR2 SMNVEV (reference sequence). The CDR3 has 12 residues. Trimming removed 0 bases at V and 5 bases at J, with 4 bases between.

The chain uses TRBV7-9 and TRBJ1-6; 9 positions agree with TRBD1. Germline V lookup: CDR1 SEHNR, CDR2 FQNEAQ (reference sequence). Trimming removed 4 bases from V and 7 bases from J; junction bases left unmatched: 8. CDR3 length: 16 amino acids. The DNA of the CDR3 is TGTGCCAGCAGCTCCCCCGGGACAGGGAAGAATTCACCCCTCCACTTT. It codes for CASSSPGTGKNSPLHF. The whole variable domain, remainder taken from reference TRBV7-9 and TRBJ1-6, is DTGVSQNPRHKITKRGQNVTFRCDPISEHNRLYWYRQTLGQGPEFLTYFQNEAQLEKSRLLSDRFSAERPKGSFSTLEIQRTEQGDSAMYLCASSSPGTGKNSPLHFGNGTRLTVT.

The chain employs TRBV6-1 and TRBJ1-1; 10 nucleotides agree with TRBD1. This CDR3 is 16 amino acids long. Germline V CDR1 and CDR2: MNHNS, SASEGT. With 4 bases clipped from V and 1 base from J, the junction kept 6 bases outside the gene matches. The CDR3 DNA reads as TGTGCCAGCAGTGCCGGGACAGGGGTCAGGAACACTGAAGCTTTCTTT. It translates to CASSAGTGVRNTEAFF.

The rearrangement uses TRBV7-9 and TRBJ2-7; 9 positions match TRBD1. Trimming removed 8 bases from V and 6 bases from J; junction bases left unmatched: 2. Per germline, CDR1 SEHNR and CDR2 FQNEAQ (reference sequence). This CDR3 has 11 residues. CDR3 amino acids: CASQTGGEQYF. CDR3 nucleotide sequence: TGTGCCAGCCAGACAGGGGGCGAGCAGTACTTC. Drawing the rest from reference TRBV7-9 and TRBJ2-7, the complete variable domain is DTGVSQNPRHKITKRGQNVTFRCDPISEHNRLYWYRQTLGQGPEFLTYFQNEAQLEKSRLLSDRFSAERPKGSFSTLEIQRTEQGDSAMYLCASQTGGEQYFGPGTRLTVT.

The genes are TRBV5-1 and TRBJ2-3; maybe TRBD2 (5 bases). The V and J ends lost 4 bases and 3 bases respectively, with 12 bases between them. The germline gives CDR1 SGHRS, CDR2 YFSETQ. There are 14 residues in the CDR3. CDR3 sequence (DNA): TGCGCCAGCAGCACCGGGGTTTTGACAGATACGCAGTATTTT. Amino acids: CASSTGVLTDTQYF.

The chain joins TRBV6-5 to TRBJ1-1; no clear D gene. The ends were cut back, 3 bases at V and 1 base at J, with 6 bases in the middle. The germline CDR1 and CDR2 sequences are MNHEY and SVGAGI. The CDR3 totals 13 residues. The DNA for the CDR3 is TGTGCCAGCAGTTATTCTAGGAACACTGAAGCTTTCTTT. The encoded protein is CASSYSRNTEAFF.

The chain couples TRBV11-3 to TRBJ2-7, with D possibly matching TRBD1 (5 bases). There are 14 residues in the CDR3. V was clipped by 1 base and J by 2 bases, with 9 bases between them. CDR1 SGHNT and CDR2 YENEEA come from the germline V gene. CDR3 sequence (DNA): TGTGCCAGCAGCTTAGGGACACCTCCCTACGAGCAGTACTTC. Protein product: CASSLGTPPYEQYF.

The J gene is TRBJ2-4, the V gene TRBV18; 10 bases fit TRBD1. With 3 bases clipped from V and 0 bases from J, the junction kept 17 bases outside the gene matches. The germline gives CDR1 KGHSH, CDR2 LQKENI. The CDR3 runs to 21 residues. CDR3 in DNA: TGTGCCAGCTCACCCGTAGCACCGGGACAGGGGAAATTTCTAGCCAAAAACATTCAGTACTTC. It yields the protein CASSPVAPGQGKFLAKNIQYF.

This rearrangement joins TRBV28 to TRBJ2-7; D may be TRBD1 (6 bases). Germline CDR1 is MDHEN and CDR2 is SYDVKM. The CDR3 has 14 amino acids. Deletions cut 6 bases from V and 0 bases from J, with 12 bases between. The CDR3 sequence: CASRATGLSYEQYF. CDR3 coding DNA: TGTGCCAGCAGGGCGACAGGTCTCTCCTACGAGCAGTACTTC.

V gene TRBV25-1 combines with J gene TRBJ2-3; D perhaps matches TRBD1 (5 bases). V lost 4 bases and J lost 1, with 6 bases in between. Germline CDR1 MGHDK, CDR2 SYGVNS. This CDR3 is built from 13 residues. CDR3 amino acids: CASSVTGTDTQYF. The CDR3 DNA follows: TGTGCCAGCAGTGTGACAGGCACAGATACGCAGTATTTT. Filled out from reference TRBV25-1 and TRBJ2-3, the complete variable domain reads EADIYQTPRYLVIGTGKKITLECSQTMGHDKMYWYQQDPGMELHLIHYSYGVNSTEKGDLSSESTVSRIRTEHFPLTLESARPSHTSQYLCASSVTGTDTQYFGPGTRLTVL.